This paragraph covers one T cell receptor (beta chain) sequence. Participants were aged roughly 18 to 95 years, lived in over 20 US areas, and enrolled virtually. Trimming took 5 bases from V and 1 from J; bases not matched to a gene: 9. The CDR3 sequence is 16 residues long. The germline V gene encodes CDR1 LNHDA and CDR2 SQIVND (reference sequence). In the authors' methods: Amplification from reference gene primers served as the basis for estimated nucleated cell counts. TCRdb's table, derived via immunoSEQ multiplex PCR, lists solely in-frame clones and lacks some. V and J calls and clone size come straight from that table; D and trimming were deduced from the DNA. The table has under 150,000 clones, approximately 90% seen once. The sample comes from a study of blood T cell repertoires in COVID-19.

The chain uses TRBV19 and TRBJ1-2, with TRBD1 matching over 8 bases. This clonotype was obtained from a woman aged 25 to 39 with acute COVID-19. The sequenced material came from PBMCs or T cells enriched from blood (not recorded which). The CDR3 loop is CASSPSPGGINYGYTF. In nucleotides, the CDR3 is TGTGCCAGTAGTCCATCCCCAGGGGGCATTAACTATGGCTACACCTTC.